These 2 T cell receptor beta chains were sequenced from one sample in a study of OX40 agonist ivuxolimab in advanced cancers. Sequencing used immunoSEQ multiplex PCR; TCRdb keeps in-frame clones, though not all of them. The data contain over 35,000 clones, 70% to 90% of them singletons. The sequencing used CD4+ or CD8+ T cells sorted from blood, collected in a trial of the OX40 agonist ivuxolimab. Every receptor here comes from an adult with an advanced solid tumor such as melanoma, head and neck, liver or kidney cancer.

The chain links TRBV11-2 to TRBJ2-5; TRBD1 aligns across 11 bases. Germline trimming cut 2 bases from V and 11 bases from J; bases unmatched to any gene: 10. Germline V gene data show CDR1 as SGHAT and CDR2 as FQNNGV. The CDR3 extends over 15 amino acids. CDR3 residues: CASSLYGTGGIEQYF. CDR3 sequence (DNA): TGTGCCAGCAGCTTATACGGGACAGGGGGAATAGAGCAGTACTTC.

The V gene is TRBV27, the J gene TRBJ2-7; TRBD2 might be the D (6 bases). Germline values: CDR1 MNHEY, CDR2 SMNVEV (reference sequence). Trimming took off 0 bases at V and 0 bases at J, with 12 bases between the two ends. The CDR3 length is 16 residues. The CDR3 protein is CASSLSGTLGSYEQYF. The CDR3 DNA reads as TGTGCCAGCAGTTTATCAGGGACTTTGGGCTCCTACGAGCAGTACTTC.